This T cell receptor (beta chain) was sequenced in a study of blood T cell repertoires in COVID-19. V shed 4 bases, J shed 4 bases, and the junction held 5 bases outside the gene matches. There are 13 residues in the CDR3. Looked up from germline, CDR1 is GTSNPN and CDR2 is SVGIG (reference sequence). Some clones are missing from TCRdb's copy, which holds only in-frame ones; the method was immunoSEQ multiplex PCR. The repertoire holds 330,000 or so clones, with approximately 89% as singletons. The J gene is TRBJ2-5, the V gene TRBV30; TRBD1 matches 8 bases. The source is a man aged 35 to 55 in a cohort exposed to, infected with or recovered from COVID-19 (not recorded which). Sequenced material: PBMCs or T cells enriched from blood (not recorded which). CDR3 sequence reads: CAWMPGGGETQYF. The DNA for the CDR3 is TGTGCCTGGATGCCAGGGGGCGGAGAGACCCAGTACTTC.